The 17 T cell receptor beta chains listed next were all sequenced from one sample in a study of blood T cell repertoires in COVID-19. This table comes from immunoSEQ multiplex PCR, and its TCRdb copy is limited to in-frame clones, with some not included. The sample yields 58,000 or so clones, around 81% seen once. The sequenced sample was peripheral blood. Source of these receptors: a human donor in a cohort sampled during active COVID-19.

The gene calls are TRBV6-2 or TRBV6-3 and TRBJ2-7, with 8 bases fitting TRBD1. This CDR3 is built from 13 residues. CDR1 is MNHEY, CDR2 SVGEGT, per germline. Trimming removed 6 bases from V and 7 bases from J; junction bases left unmatched: 8. This chain's CDR3 is CASSRTGTKEQYF. The CDR3 DNA reads TGTGCCAGCAGCCGGACAGGGACGAAGGAGCAGTACTTC.

The chain employs TRBV7-2 and TRBJ2-7; TRBD2 agrees at 10 bases. The V and J ends lost 6 bases and 6 bases, in that order; junction bases with no gene match: 5. Germline V gives CDR1 SGHTA, CDR2 FQGNSA. The length of the CDR3 is 13 residues. The DNA for the CDR3 is TGTGCCAGCAGAGACAGCGGGAGGGGCGAGCAGTACTTC. Encoded protein: CASRDSGRGEQYF.

The chain recombines TRBV7-9 with TRBJ1-1; TRBD1 agrees at 9 bases. Germline trimming cut 4 bases from V and 4 bases from J; bases unmatched to any gene: 4. CDR3 length equals 14 residues. The germline V gene encodes CDR1 SEHNR and CDR2 FQNEAQ (reference sequence). CDR3 DNA sequence: TGTGCCAGCAGCTCTACAGGGGGCGGCACTGAAGCTTTCTTT. Residues: CASSSTGGGTEAFF.

The CDR3 sequence is CASSLWAGGLQETQYF. CDR3 sequence (DNA): TGTGCCAGCAGCTTATGGGCGGGGGGGCTCCAAGAGACCCAGTACTTC. This rearrangement joins TRBV7-9 to TRBJ2-5; 9 nucleotides agree with TRBD2. The CDR3 runs 16 residues. The ends lost 2 bases at V and 1 base at J; junction bases unmatched: 5. In germline, CDR1 is SEHNR, CDR2 FQNEAQ (reference sequence). The full variable domain, completed using reference TRBV7-9 and TRBJ2-5, is DTGVSQNPRHKITKRGQNVTFRCDPISEHNRLYWYRQTLGQGPEFLTYFQNEAQLEKSRLLSDRFSAERPKGSFSTLEIQRTEQGDSAMYLCASSLWAGGLQETQYFGPGTRLLVL.

The genes are TRBV19 and TRBJ2-5, with TRBD1 identical over 8 bases. CDR1 is LNHDA and CDR2 is SQIVND in the germline V gene (reference sequence). CDR3 length: 14 residues. After removal of 5 bases from V and 5 bases from J, the junction contained 7 bases not matched to a gene. In DNA form, the CDR3 reads TGTGCCAGTAGTGAGCAGGGGGCGGGGGAGACCCAGTACTTC. It codes for CASSEQGAGETQYF.

V usage is TRBV15 and J usage is TRBJ2-6, with D possibly TRBD1 on 6 matching bases. In germline, CDR1 is LNHNV, CDR2 YYDKDF (reference sequence). The CDR3 has 18 amino acids. The V end lost 2 bases, the J end lost 0 bases, and 14 bases lay between the germline ends. The CDR3 coding sequence is TGTGCCACCAGCAGAACCGGGACATCCACCTCTGGGGCCAACGTCCTGACTTTC. Translating it yields CATSRTGTSTSGANVLTF.

The CDR3 sequence is CASSQDTLTDLYGYTF. Written as DNA, the CDR3 is TGTGCCAGCAGCCAAGATACTTTGACAGATCTCTATGGCTACACCTTC. The V call is TRBV3-1 (or the pseudogene TRBV3-2), the J call TRBJ1-2; TRBD1 might be the D (5 bases). CDR1 is LGHDT, CDR2 YNNKEL, per germline (reference sequence). The ends were cut back, 0 bases at V and 4 bases at J, with 15 bases in the middle. The CDR3 extends over 16 amino acids.

This chain joins TRBV5-3 and TRBJ1-5; D is possibly TRBD1 (6 bases). TRBV5-3 is recorded as an ORF, its role being uncertain. The CDR3 has 13 amino acids. The V gene lost 10 bases and the J gene lost 1 base, with 12 bases spanning the gap. The CDR3 nucleotides read TGTGCCTATAGTGACAGGAGCAATCAGCCCCAGCATTTT. It yields the protein CAYSDRSNQPQHF.

The V and J genes are TRBV5-1 and TRBJ1-2, with D uncertain. The V gene lost 1 base and the J gene lost 2 bases, with 9 bases spanning the gap. The CDR3 has 14 amino acids. The germline CDR1 and CDR2 sequences are SGHRS and YFSETQ. The DNA of the CDR3 is TGCGCCAGCAGCTTGTCGGTGATAAACTATGGCTACACCTTC. Its protein product is CASSLSVINYGYTF.

The chain combines TRBV7-9 with TRBJ1-3, with D possibly TRBD1 on 6 matching bases. The CDR3 consists of 14 residues. V was clipped by 5 bases and J by 0 bases, with 8 bases between them. The germline gives CDR1 SEHNR, CDR2 FQNEAQ (reference sequence). The CDR3 loop reads CASSPGDSGNTIYF. CDR3 nucleotides: TGTGCCAGCAGCCCAGGGGACTCTGGAAACACCATATATTTT.

The chain combines TRBV29-1 with TRBJ2-7, with 8 bases lining up with TRBD1. Per germline, CDR1 SQVTM and CDR2 ANQGSEA. The CDR3 has 12 residues. Trimming took 4 bases from V and 7 from J; bases not matched to a gene: 6. CDR3 in amino acids: CSVGSTGVEQYF. Here the CDR3 DNA reads TGCAGCGTTGGGTCGACAGGGGTAGAGCAGTACTTC.

This clone showed up just once. The chain is built from TRBV7-2 and TRBJ2-6; D is undetermined. Looked up from germline, CDR1 is SGHTA and CDR2 is FQGNSA. V gave up 5 bases and J gave up 3 bases, with 11 bases separating them. The CDR3 has 15 residues. This CDR3 is CASSQSGRGANVLTF. The CDR3 DNA sequence: TGTGCCAGCAGCCAGAGTGGGCGTGGGGCCAACGTCCTGACTTTC.

The DNA for the CDR3 is TGCGCCAGCAGCCCGGACAGGGGACCTGAAGCTTTCTTT. It codes for CASSPDRGPEAFF. This chain connects TRBV5-1 to TRBJ1-1, with 9 positions matching TRBD1. The germline V gene has CDR1 SGHRS and CDR2 YFSETQ. The CDR3 spans 13 residues. V dropped 4 bases and J dropped 6; count of bases not matched to a gene: 4.

The CDR3 sequence is CASSLVGGVNYGYTF. The DNA of the CDR3 is TGTGCCAGCAGCTTAGTAGGGGGAGTTAACTATGGCTACACCTTC. The gene calls are TRBV11-2 and TRBJ1-2; tentative D call: TRBD1 (6 bases). CDR1 is SGHAT and CDR2 is FQNNGV in the germline V gene. The length of the CDR3 is 15 residues. Trimming pared 1 base from V and 1 base from J, leaving 10 bases between.

The CDR3 nucleotides are TGTGCCAGCAGCCAACCCGGGACAGGCTTAGAGCAGTACTTC. Protein product: CASSQPGTGLEQYF. V usage is TRBV3-1 (or the pseudogene TRBV3-2) and J usage is TRBJ2-7; 8 nucleotides align to TRBD1. This CDR3 has 14 residues. V shed 2 bases and J 7 bases; nucleotides not matched to a gene: 7. From germline, CDR1 is LGHDT and CDR2 YNNKEL (reference sequence).

The gene calls are TRBV2 and TRBJ2-3; 7 positions match TRBD2. The V gene end was trimmed by 3 bases and the J gene end by 2 bases; junction bases not matched to a gene: 8. The CDR3 has 16 amino acids. The germline V gene has CDR1 SNHLY and CDR2 FYNNEI. In DNA form, the CDR3 reads TGTGCCAGCAGTGATGGGGGGGTTTCCCCCACAGATACGCAGTATTTT. Its protein product is CASSDGGVSPTDTQYF.

V gene TRBV2 combines with J gene TRBJ1-2, with D possibly being TRBD1 (6 bases). There are 12 residues in the CDR3. Per the germline V gene, CDR1 is SNHLY and CDR2 is FYNNEI. The V gene lost 7 bases and the J gene lost 4 bases, with 10 bases spanning the gap. The chain's CDR3 is CASNPQGYGYTF. In DNA, the CDR3 is TGTGCCAGCAATCCACAGGGCTATGGCTACACCTTC.